A single T cell receptor beta chain is shown here with its context. This clonotype was detected a few times. What this receptor recognizes is not known. Nothing much larger sits one base from this clone, and base qualities are not available. V is reduced by 4 bases and J by 1 base, leaving a spacing of 11 bases between them. CDR1 and CDR2, per the germline V gene, are SGHRS and YFSETQ. Taken from cysteine to phenylalanine, the CDR3 has 14 residues. Only the CDR3 region is kept as DNA, spanning 42 bases read in frame from base 1. The sample belongs to a study of blood T cells in healthy people across ages (dated by TCRdb to 2015 to 2017). Context from the whole study: In model experiments, roughly one uniquely barcoded TCR beta cDNA molecule per two T cells was captured by template switching. To avoid experimental bias, donors of different ages were spread randomly across the sequencing lanes. Using the same blood draw, the study looked at two additional independent replicas of 1 million unique cDNA reads for two donors, one aged 18 to 30 and the other aged 80 or older. Four age groups were formed from the donors: young (average approximately 15 years), middle-aged (roughly 38), aged (approximately 60) and long-lived (approximately 78). The study measured age-related changes in TCR beta repertoire diversity using deep sequencing normalized with unique cDNA molecular identifiers.

The library was produced with 5' RACE. TCRdb names Illumina HiSeq 2500 as the instrument used. The second PCR ran for about 6 to 11 cycles and used a J-beta primer mix along with a sample-barcoded 5' primer. Each TCR beta cDNA molecule received a unique molecular identifier from a template-switch 5' adaptor carrying 12 random nucleotides. Each sample yielded at least 3 million CDR3-containing paired-end reads. First-strand cDNA synthesis was performed from all RNA using the Mint cDNA synthesis kit, with priming by a TRBC-specific oligonucleotide. Following uracil-DNA glycosylase treatment, a first 18-cycle PCR with universal primers M1SS and BC2_uni_R was performed on all cDNA. The original pipeline was this. Normalization of each sample was performed by random selection of 1 million high-quality reads, each carrying a distinct molecular identifier. Reads sharing molecular identifiers were discarded rather than binned into consensus sequences. MiTCR, run with a Q25 quality threshold and the strictest error-elimination algorithm, handled CDR3 identification, clonotype clustering and error correction. A nonparametric unseen species model with Euler transformation was used to estimate a lower bound on total TCR beta diversity. In-frame beta chains were kept once TCRdb had trimmed the public reads at Q25 with fastp and called clones with MiXCR. Rows merge per CDR3 protein into single entries with the most common DNA and genes. It is TCRdb's table, rather than the study itself, that gives the V and J calls and clone size. This sample has 700,000 to 950,000 distinct CDR3 sequences in its table, and approximately 43% of those were observed once. Around a fifth of the sample lies in the top ten.

The donors were 40 or so Caucasian individuals from Russia, aged roughly 6 to 100 years, who were systemically healthy. Approximately 11 milliliters of peripheral blood were drawn from each donor into EDTA-treated Vacutainer tubes. PBMCs were isolated by Ficoll-Paque density-gradient centrifugation, with at least 6.5 million obtained per sample. Trizol reagent was used to extract total RNA from PBMCs, with at least 6 micrograms per sample. For every donor, flow cytometry on a PBMC aliquot measured the percentage of naive CD45RAhigh/CD27high T cells. Points the paper makes about the study in general: The percentage of naive T cells measured by flow cytometry correlated strongly with observed TCR beta diversity. Observed TCR beta diversity per million T cells fell roughly linearly with age, and a significant reduction was already apparent by age about 36. The long-lived group showed more naive CD4+ T cells, fewer expanded clones and increased TCR diversity than the aged group, suggesting age selection. Estimates of total diversity based on one million sequenced T cells were considered lower bounds and underestimates. Because the CMV infection status of the donors was unknown, age-related changes in expanded clonotypes may potentially have been confounded. Because profiling used bulk unsorted PBMCs, naive and antigen-experienced compartments could not be compared conclusively.

This sequence originates from a woman aged 55-69 years in good health. Sequences were obtained from blood. The chain employs TRBV5-1 and TRBJ2-5; the best D guess is TRBD2, with 5 bases matching. The CDR3 protein: CASSGSVTQETQYF. The nucleotides are TGCGCCAGCAGCGGTAGCGTGACCCAAGAGACCCAGTACTTC.